The 22 T cell receptor beta chains below come from one sample, sequenced in a study of blood T cell repertoires in COVID-19. Profiled with immunoSEQ multiplex PCR; TCRdb holds only in-frame clones, not every one. This table has roughly 47,000 clones, 88% appearing once. Input material: peripheral blood. All receptors come from a man aged 50 to 59 with acute or convalescent COVID-19.

The chain couples TRBV9 to TRBJ2-5; D unresolved. Germline V lookup: CDR1 SGDLS, CDR2 YYNGEE. The CDR3 has 14 amino acids. Trimming shortened V by 0 bases and J by 5 bases, and 11 bases separated the two germline ends. The CDR3 loop is CASSVESIGETQYF. Here the CDR3 DNA reads TGTGCCAGCAGCGTAGAATCCATCGGGGAGACCCAGTACTTC.

CDR3 sequence: CASSPQGNNSPLHF. CDR3 sequence (DNA): TGTGCCAGCAGCCCACAGGGTAATAATTCACCCCTCCACTTT. The chain combines TRBV6-6 with TRBJ1-6, with TRBD1 as a possible D gene (6 bases). The ends were cut back, 6 bases at V and 5 bases at J, with 11 bases in the middle. CDR1 is MNHNY and CDR2 is SVGAGI in the germline V gene (reference sequence). The CDR3 has 14 amino acids.

V and J are TRBV7-2 and TRBJ2-7, with TRBD2 as a possible D gene (6 bases). This CDR3 contains 14 residues. Germline V gene sequence: CDR1 SGHTA, CDR2 FQGNSA. V was trimmed by 2 bases and J by 5 bases, leaving 13 bases between them. CDR3 nucleotide sequence: TGTGCCAGCAGCTTATCTGGAGGGCGGGACGAGCAGTACTTC. Protein sequence: CASSLSGGRDEQYF.

V usage is TRBV6-6 and J usage is TRBJ2-2, with D possibly matching TRBD1 (6 bases). Per the germline V gene, CDR1 is MNHNY and CDR2 is SVGAGI (reference sequence). This CDR3 region has 14 residues. Trimming removed 6 bases from V and 3 bases from J, with 11 bases in between. CDR3 in amino acids: CASSQDRDTGELFF. The DNA for the CDR3 is TGTGCCAGCAGCCAGGACAGAGACACCGGGGAGCTGTTTTTT.

This chain's CDR3 is CASSSTGEALYGYTF. CDR3 sequence (DNA): TGTGCCAGCAGTTCGACAGGTGAGGCACTCTATGGCTACACCTTC. The chain joins TRBV27 to TRBJ1-2; tentative D call: TRBD1 (6 bases). CDR3 length: 15 residues. V was cut by 4 bases and J by 4 bases, with 16 bases left in between. The germline gives CDR1 MNHEY, CDR2 SMNVEV (reference sequence).

V gene TRBV5-5 combines with J gene TRBJ1-2, with 7 bases fitting TRBD1. The germline gives CDR1 SGHKS, CDR2 YYEKEE (reference sequence). The CDR3 extends over 14 amino acids. With V trimmed by 4 bases and J by 5 bases, 8 bases remained unmatched. The DNA for the CDR3 is TGTGCCAGCAGCCCTAAGACAGGGAATTATGGCTACACCTTC. This encodes CASSPKTGNYGYTF.

J is TRBJ1-1 and V is TRBV18; TRBD1 might be the D (6 bases). This CDR3 spans 15 amino acids. The germline gives CDR1 KGHSH, CDR2 LQKENI. V was pared by 3 bases and J by 5 bases, with 16 bases between. The DNA for the CDR3 is TGTGCCAGCTCACCCAAGTCCGGGGGGCGGACTGAAGCTTTCTTT. It codes for CASSPKSGGRTEAFF.

This chain uses TRBV4-1 with TRBJ2-1; no definite D call. With 0 bases removed from V and 12 bases from J, the gap between germline ends came to 9 bases. The germline V gene has CDR1 MGHRA and CDR2 YSYEKL. This CDR3 has 12 amino acids. CDR3 in amino acids: CASSQDLVGQFF. DNA of the CDR3: TGCGCCAGCAGCCAAGATTTAGTTGGGCAGTTCTTC.

The chain joins TRBV10-3 to TRBJ2-2, with 8 bases fitting TRBD1. With 6 bases clipped from V and 1 base from J, the junction kept 4 bases outside the gene matches. CDR3 length: 15 amino acids. Germline V gene data show CDR1 as ENHRY and CDR2 as SYGVKD. In DNA, the CDR3 is TGTGCCATCAGCCGGGGACAGGAGAACACCGGGGAGCTGTTTTTT. Translated, it gives CAISRGQENTGELFF.

This clone came up once. This chain connects TRBV5-4 to TRBJ1-2; TRBD1 might be the D (5 bases). V was shortened by 4 bases and J by 0 bases, with 13 bases between the two germline ends. The germline CDR1 and CDR2 sequences are SGHNT and YYREEE (reference sequence). The CDR3 sequence is 15 residues long. For the CDR3, the DNA is TGTGCCAGCAGCGGGGGGACGGTCACTAACTATGGCTACACCTTC. Translated, it gives CASSGGTVTNYGYTF.

The rearrangement links TRBV30 to TRBJ1-4; TRBD1 matches at 9 bases. Trimming cost V 0 bases and J 5 bases; bases outside gene matches: 7. This CDR3 is built from 16 residues. CDR1 is GTSNPN and CDR2 is SVGIG in the germline V gene (reference sequence). The CDR3 loop reads CAWSVRLGQGNEKLFF. CDR3 DNA sequence: TGTGCCTGGAGTGTTCGCTTGGGACAGGGAAATGAAAAACTGTTTTTT.

This CDR3 reads CASSLTASGLYEQYF. The DNA for the CDR3 is TGTGCCAGCAGTTTAACGGCTAGCGGGCTATACGAGCAGTACTTC. The gene calls are TRBV27 and TRBJ2-7, with 8 bases matching TRBD2. With V trimmed by 2 bases and J by 4 bases, 7 bases remained unmatched. The germline CDR1 and CDR2 sequences are MNHEY and SMNVEV (reference sequence). The CDR3 is 15 residues long.

V is TRBV19 and J is TRBJ2-2, with a possible D match to TRBD1 (6 bases). This CDR3 is built from 16 residues. With 10 bases removed from V and 4 bases from J, the gap between germline ends came to 22 bases. Germline V gene data show CDR1 as LNHDA and CDR2 as SQIVND (reference sequence). For the CDR3, the DNA is TGTGCCACCGAGGGTGACAGGTCTTCGGTCACCGGGGAGCTGTTTTTT. It translates to CATEGDRSSVTGELFF.

V and J are TRBV6-2 or TRBV6-3 and TRBJ2-2; 8 nucleotides line up with TRBD2. The CDR3 covers 15 residues. V trimming: 5 bases; J trimming: 4 bases; junction bases outside the gene matches: 6. Germline V gene lookup returns CDR1 MNHEY and CDR2 SVGEGT. The CDR3: CASSQTSGITGELFF. The CDR3 DNA is TGTGCCAGCAGTCAAACTAGCGGAATCACCGGGGAGCTGTTTTTT.

The rearrangement uses TRBV4-3 and TRBJ2-3; 9 nucleotides agree with TRBD1. The CDR3 length is 20 residues. Trimming removed 3 bases from V and 3 bases from J; junction bases left unmatched: 19. The germline V gene encodes CDR1 LGHNA and CDR2 YSLEER. CDR3 loop: CASSHRYGTGRLDGTDTQYF. CDR3 DNA sequence: TGCGCCAGCAGCCACCGATATGGGACAGGGAGGTTAGACGGGACAGATACGCAGTATTTT.

This chain connects TRBV6-1 to TRBJ2-5; 10 nucleotides line up with TRBD1. J was trimmed by 6 bases and V by 2 bases; bases with no gene match: 6. Germline V gives CDR1 MNHNS, CDR2 SASEGT. The length of the CDR3 is 15 residues. CDR3 nucleotides: TGTGCCAGCAGTGAATACTGGGACAGGGGAAAGACCCAGTACTTC. This gives the protein CASSEYWDRGKTQYF.

This chain joins TRBV5-6 and TRBJ1-1; D unclear. Trimming left V 2 bases short and J 3 bases short, with 17 bases between. This CDR3 is 16 amino acids long. The germline CDR1 and CDR2 sequences are SGHDT and YYEEEE. CDR3 region: CASSFGLSDADTEAFF. CDR3 bases: TGTGCCAGCAGCTTTGGACTCTCGGATGCAGACACTGAAGCTTTCTTT. Full variable domain (missing parts from reference TRBV5-6 and TRBJ1-1): DAGVTQSPTHLIKTRGQQVTLRCSPKSGHDTVSWYQQALGQGPQFIFQYYEEEERQRGNFPDRFSGHQFPNYSSELNVNALLLGDSALYLCASSFGLSDADTEAFFGQGTRLTVV.

V and J are TRBV7-3 and TRBJ2-3; a possible D gene is TRBD2 (7 bases). The V end was cut by 4 bases, the J end by 0 bases, with 8 bases between. The CDR3 sequence is 14 residues long. Germline V CDR1 and CDR2: SGHTA, FQGTGA. The CDR3 region has the DNA TGTGCCAGCAGCTGGGGGGGCAGCACAGATACGCAGTATTTT. Its translation: CASSWGGSTDTQYF.

The chain uses TRBV24-1 and TRBJ2-1; D may be TRBD1 (6 bases). Trimming left V 7 bases short and J 6 bases short, with 21 bases between. The CDR3 sequence is 16 residues long. Per the germline V gene, CDR1 is KGHDR and CDR2 is SFDVKD. The CDR3 sequence: CATSESARQVGNEQFF. CDR3 sequence (DNA): TGTGCCACCAGCGAATCCGCCCGACAGGTTGGCAATGAGCAGTTCTTC.

This sequence joins TRBV5-1 and TRBJ2-7; the D gene is possibly TRBD1 (5 bases). V gave up 4 bases and J gave up 3 bases, with 11 bases separating them. Germline V lookup: CDR1 SGHRS, CDR2 YFSETQ. This CDR3 has 13 residues. CDR3 loop: CASSPGQNYEQYF. The CDR3, as DNA: TGCGCCAGCAGCCCTGGACAAAACTACGAGCAGTACTTC.

This clone was detected only once. The chain recombines TRBV15 with TRBJ2-7; a possible D gene is TRBD2 (6 bases). CDR1 and CDR2 (germline): LNHNV, YYDKDF (reference sequence). The CDR3 has 16 residues. The ends were cut back, 1 base at V and 6 bases at J, with 19 bases in the middle. The CDR3 loop is CATSRARGNTDREQYF. CDR3 bases: TGTGCCACCAGCAGAGCACGGGGGAACACGGATCGCGAGCAGTACTTC.

This clone is termed medium-sized. Written as DNA, the CDR3 is TGCGCCAGCAGCCAAGATCACAGCTCTGGGGCCAACGTCCTGACTTTC. Its translation: CASSQDHSSGANVLTF. This chain links TRBV4-3 with TRBJ2-6, with D unresolved. Germline V gives CDR1 LGHNA, CDR2 YSLEER. The CDR3 loop spans 16 amino acids. The V gene lost 0 bases and the J gene lost 0 bases, with 6 bases spanning the gap.